This T cell receptor (beta chain) was sequenced for a study of neurological immune-mediated disorders. This clonotype was seen many times. V shed 2 bases and J shed 0 bases, with 14 bases lying between them. The CDR3 has 16 residues. Germline-derived CDR1 and CDR2 are ENHRY and SYGVKD. TCRdb used MiXCR to reprocess the 5' RACE reads, holding one entry per CDR3 protein. This table holds about 120,000 distinct CDR3 sequences, approximately 3.2% found once. This sequence joins TRBV10-3 and TRBJ2-7; a possible D gene is TRBD1 (5 bases). The TCR sequence derives from a woman aged 30 to 39 with multiple sclerosis. The sample consisted of PBMCs. CDR3 DNA: TGTGCCATCAGTGAGCTAGGCCAGGGCAGCTCCTACGAGCAGTACTTC. Translation: CAISELGQGSSYEQYF.